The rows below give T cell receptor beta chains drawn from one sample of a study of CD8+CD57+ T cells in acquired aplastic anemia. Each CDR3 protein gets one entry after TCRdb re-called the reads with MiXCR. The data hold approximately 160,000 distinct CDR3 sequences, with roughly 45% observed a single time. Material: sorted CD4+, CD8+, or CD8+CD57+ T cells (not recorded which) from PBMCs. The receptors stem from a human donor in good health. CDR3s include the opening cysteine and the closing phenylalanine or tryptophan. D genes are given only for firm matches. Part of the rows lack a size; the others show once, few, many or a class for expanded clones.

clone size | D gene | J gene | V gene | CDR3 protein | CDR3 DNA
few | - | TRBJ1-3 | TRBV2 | CARETVSGNTIYF | TGTGCCAGAGAGACAGTCTCTGGAAACACCATATATTTT
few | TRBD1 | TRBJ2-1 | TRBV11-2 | CASSSRRPGTGNNEQFF | TGTGCCAGCAGCTCACGGCGTCCCGGGACAGGGAACAATGAGCAGTTCTTC
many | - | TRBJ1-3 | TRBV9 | CASSVAGIGNTIYF | TGTGCCAGCAGCGTAGCCGGAATTGGAAACACCATATATTTT
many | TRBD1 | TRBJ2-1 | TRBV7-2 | CASSKDPGQGSNEQFF | TGTGCCAGCAGCAAAGACCCTGGACAGGGGTCCAATGAGCAGTTCTTC
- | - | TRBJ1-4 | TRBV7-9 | CASREGEEKLFF | TGTGCCAGCAGGGAGGGGGAAGAAAAACTGTTTTTT
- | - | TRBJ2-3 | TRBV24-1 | CATSDSTDTQYF | TGTGCCACCAGTGATTCCACAGATACGCAGTATTTT
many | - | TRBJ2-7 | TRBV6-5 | CASSYRASGYEQYF | TGTGCCAGCAGTTATAGAGCAAGTGGGTACGAGCAGTACTTC
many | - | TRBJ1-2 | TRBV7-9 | CASSLVDFRVAVRYGYTF | TGTGCCAGCAGCTTAGTGGATTTTCGGGTGGCTGTTCGGTATGGCTACACCTTC
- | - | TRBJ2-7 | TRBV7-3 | CASSSASGLRGQQYF | TGTGCCAGCAGCTCCGCTTCGGGATTGCGGGGGCAGCAGTACTTC
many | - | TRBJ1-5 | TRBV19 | CASSMQGGIQPQHF | TGTGCCAGTAGTATGCAGGGAGGAATTCAGCCCCAGCATTTT
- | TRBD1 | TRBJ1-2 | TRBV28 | CASSLRGGPFCGYTF | TGTGCCAGCAGTTTAAGAGGGGGCCCTTTTTGTGGCTACACCTTC
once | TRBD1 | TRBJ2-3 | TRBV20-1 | CSASGTGDLTDTQYF | TGCAGTGCATCGGGGACAGGCGACCTCACAGATACGCAGTATTTT
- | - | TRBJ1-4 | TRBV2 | CASRRRTARNEKLFF | TGTGCCAGCAGGAGACGGACAGCACGTAATGAAAAACTGTTTTTT
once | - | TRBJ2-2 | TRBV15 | CATSRGELFF | TGTGCCACCAGCAGAGGGGAGCTGTTTTTT
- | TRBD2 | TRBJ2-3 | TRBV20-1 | CSTLAGLGTDTQYF | TGCAGTACTCTAGCGGGACTGGGGACAGATACGCAGTATTTT
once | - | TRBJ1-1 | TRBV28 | CASSLHRVGTEAFF | TGTGCCAGCAGTTTACACAGGGTTGGCACTGAAGCTTTCTTT
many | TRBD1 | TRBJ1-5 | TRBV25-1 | CASRGQGDNQPQHF | TGTGCCAGCAGGGGACAGGGAGACAATCAGCCCCAGCATTTT
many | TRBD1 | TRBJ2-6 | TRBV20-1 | CSARDLGQGNSGANVLTF | TGCAGTGCTAGAGATCTCGGACAGGGGAACTCTGGGGCCAACGTCCTGACTTTC
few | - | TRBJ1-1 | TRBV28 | CASSSPGLNTEAFF | TGTGCCAGCAGTTCCCCGGGATTGAACACTGAAGCTTTCTTT
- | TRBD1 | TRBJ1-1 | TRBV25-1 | CATTRTGARDTEAFF | TGTGCCACCACGAGGACAGGGGCGAGGGACACTGAAGCTTTCTTT
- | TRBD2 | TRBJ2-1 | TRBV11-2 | CASSSTSGGSYNEQFF | TGTGCCAGCAGCAGCACTAGCGGGGGCTCCTACAATGAGCAGTTCTTC
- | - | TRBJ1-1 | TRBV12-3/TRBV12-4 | CASSLVVSALGEAFF | TGTGCCAGCAGTTTAGTTGTCTCCGCCCTGGGTGAAGCTTTCTTT
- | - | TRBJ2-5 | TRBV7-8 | CASSPSWDGTQYF | TGTGCCAGCAGCCCATCCTGGGATGGGACCCAGTACTTC
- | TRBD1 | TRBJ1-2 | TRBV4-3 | CASSQGQGTLFGYTF | TGCGCCAGCAGCCAGGGACAGGGGACCCTGTTTGGCTACACCTTC
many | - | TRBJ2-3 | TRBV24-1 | CATSDWGRGDTQYF | TGTGCCACCAGTGATTGGGGGCGAGGAGATACGCAGTATTTT
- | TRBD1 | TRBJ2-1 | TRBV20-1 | CSASHWTGADNEQFF | TGCAGTGCTAGTCACTGGACAGGGGCCGACAATGAGCAGTTCTTC
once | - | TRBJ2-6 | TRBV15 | CATKPGSGANVLTF | TGTGCCACCAAGCCAGGGTCTGGGGCCAACGTCCTGACTTTC
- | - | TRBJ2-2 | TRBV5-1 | CASRLSAVNTGELFF | TGCGCCAGCAGGTTGTCCGCAGTGAACACCGGGGAGCTGTTTTTT
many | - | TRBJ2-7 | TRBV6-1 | CASRAGTGAYEQYF | TGTGCCAGCAGAGCCGGGACTGGAGCCTACGAGCAGTACTTC
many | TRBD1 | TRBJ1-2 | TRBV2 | CASWSGGAVHYGYTF | TGTGCCAGCTGGTCAGGGGGCGCCGTTCACTATGGCTACACCTTC
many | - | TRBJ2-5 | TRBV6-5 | CASSQGTETGTQYF | TGTGCCAGCAGTCAAGGGACCGAGACAGGGACCCAGTACTTC
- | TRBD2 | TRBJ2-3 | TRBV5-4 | CASSFGGGSGSADTQYF | TGTGCCAGCAGCTTCGGCGGGGGTAGCGGGAGCGCAGATACGCAGTATTTT
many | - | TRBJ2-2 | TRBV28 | CASSLVGTGELFF | TGTGCCAGCAGCTTAGTAGGAACCGGGGAGCTGTTTTTT
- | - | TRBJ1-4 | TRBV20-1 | CSADMTGREEKLFF | TGCAGTGCCGACATGACGGGGCGGGAAGAAAAACTGTTTTTT
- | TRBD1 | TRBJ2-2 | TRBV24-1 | CATSDTPGQGAYELFF | TGTGCCACCAGTGATACTCCGGGACAGGGGGCCTACGAGCTGTTTTTT
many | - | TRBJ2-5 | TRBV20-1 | CSARDVAPAGQETQYF | TGCAGTGCTAGAGATGTGGCTCCAGCGGGCCAAGAGACCCAGTACTTC
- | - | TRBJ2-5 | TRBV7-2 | CASSLGRRQETQYF | TGTGCCAGCAGCTTAGGGCGAAGGCAAGAGACCCAGTACTTC